This T cell receptor (beta chain) was recorded in a study of shared clonotypes between healthy human individuals (dated by TCRdb to the early 2020s). Context from the whole study: A few men and a couple of women, aged 18 to 49 years, made up the cohort. The study deeply sequenced blood TCR repertoires of about 5 healthy adults to estimate repertoire size and the extent of clonotype sharing between individuals. Different laboratories and diverse techniques were used to prepare libraries and sequence TCR repertoires, to increase sequencing depth and limit assay-specific biases. Between about 0.8 and 9.5 billion PBMCs per donor were obtained by leukapheresis. Broader findings and caveats from the paper: Sampling was restricted to blood, and TCR repertoires in tissues likely differ from the TCR repertoires found in blood. Pairwise subsampling led to the expectation that sequencing depth would affect the degree of clonotype sharing among donors. The small number of donors limited the genetic and exposure-history diversity represented.

Using the deep immunoSEQ assay, TCR CDR3 regions were amplified from genomic DNA by multiplex PCR. Extracted genomic DNA from each cell subset was distributed evenly across all wells of several immunoSEQ 96-well plates, and each plate was treated as a replicate. Each replicate PCR for unsorted PBMC received approximately 300 ng genomic DNA, equal to 25,000 to 35,000 T cell genomes. Unsorted PBMC genomic DNA was sequenced across ten immunoSEQ deep assay plates. The purified libraries were quantified using a Qubit 3.0 fluorometer, sized with a Bioanalyzer 2100, and then quantified again using the KAPA Library Quantification kit. A separate single-read 150-cycle Illumina NextSeq 550 flow cell was used to sequence each immunoSEQ 96-well plate. The paper's processing steps were these. Because the immunoSEQ output held only junctional sequences and lacked quality scores, the filtering could not match the filtering applied to full-length reads. Sequences were annotated with PyIR, a Python wrapper for IgBLAST v1.9, using IMGT germline references to assign V/J genes and CDR3. Reads were filtered out if the reads had weak V/J assignments (E-value above 1e-6), no CDR3, stop codons, out-of-frame junctions, or ambiguous translated residues. V3J clonotypes were defined as sequences sharing the same inferred V gene, J gene, and CDR3 amino acid sequence. To compute the percentage overlap between repertoires, the number of shared unique clonotypes was divided by the size of the smaller repertoire. RTK rarefaction, the Chao1 estimator, and Recon v2.1 estimates of unobserved clonotypes were used to assess repertoire richness. TCRdb obtained this table from immuneACCESS and retained in-frame rearrangements with V and J assigned. These tables miss some clones; where compared with another copy, unresolved V genes account for less than half of the shortfall, and the remainder is unexplained. V and J calls and clone size are as listed in that table; D and trimming were resolved from the DNA. The sample data list fewer than 600,000 clones, and about 74% of these were observed just once. The top ten clones comprise about 12% of the sample.

The donors were healthy, HIV-negative adults who had no recently reported acute infections or vaccinations. Only Caucasian adults living in Nashville, Tennessee, USA were represented among the donors. For unsorted samples, 85 million to 100 million PBMCs were counted, and genomic DNA was extracted using the QIAamp DNA Blood Mini kit. Blood was obtained by leukapheresis, after which PBMCs were separated by Ficoll-Histopaque density gradient centrifugation and cryopreserved in liquid nitrogen vapor phase. This clone has ten or more counts. Its recognized antigen is unknown. No clone much larger than this one lies a single base away; base qualities are absent. Measured from the cysteine to the phenylalanine, the CDR3 is 16 residues long. The DNA shown is the 48-base CDR3, in frame from base 1. Trimming removed 5 bases from V and 5 bases from J; the gene matches leave 10 bases unexplained. Based on the germline V gene (reference sequence), the CDR1 and CDR2 sequences are SEHNR and FQNEAQ.

The sample taken for sequencing was PBMCs. This receptor was taken from a woman in her forties in good health. Some clones in this sample may be carry-over from other donors' samples. The chain is made from TRBV7-9 and TRBJ2-3, with 10 junctional bases fitting TRBD2. The nucleotide sequence reads TGTGCCAGCAGCGGGGGCGCTAGCGGGAGTCTAGATACGCAGTATTTT. Translated, this is CASSGGASGSLDTQYF.